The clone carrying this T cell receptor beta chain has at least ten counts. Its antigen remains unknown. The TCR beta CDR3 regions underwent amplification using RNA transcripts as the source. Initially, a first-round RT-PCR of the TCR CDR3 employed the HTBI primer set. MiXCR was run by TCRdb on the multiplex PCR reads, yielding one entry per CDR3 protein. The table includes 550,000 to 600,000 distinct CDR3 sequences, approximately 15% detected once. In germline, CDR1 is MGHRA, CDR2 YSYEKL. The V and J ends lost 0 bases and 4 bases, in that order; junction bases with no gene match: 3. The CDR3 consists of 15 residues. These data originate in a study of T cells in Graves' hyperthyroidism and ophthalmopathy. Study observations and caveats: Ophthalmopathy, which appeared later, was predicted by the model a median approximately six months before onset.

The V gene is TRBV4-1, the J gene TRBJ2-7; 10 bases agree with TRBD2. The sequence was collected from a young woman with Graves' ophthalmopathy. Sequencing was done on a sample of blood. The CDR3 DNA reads TGCGCCAGCAGCCAAGAGTCTAGCGGGAGTTACGAGCAGTACTTC. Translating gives CASSQESSGSYEQYF.